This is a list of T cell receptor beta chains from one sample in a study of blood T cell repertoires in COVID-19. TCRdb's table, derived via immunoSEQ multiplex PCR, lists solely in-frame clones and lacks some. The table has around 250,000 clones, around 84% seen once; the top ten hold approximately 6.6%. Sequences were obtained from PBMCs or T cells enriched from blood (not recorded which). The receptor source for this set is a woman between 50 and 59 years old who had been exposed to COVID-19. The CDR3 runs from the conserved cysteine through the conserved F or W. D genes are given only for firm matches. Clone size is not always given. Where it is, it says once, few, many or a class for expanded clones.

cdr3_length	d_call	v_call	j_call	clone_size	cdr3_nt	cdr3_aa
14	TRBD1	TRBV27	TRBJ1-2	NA	TGTGCCAGCAGTTCTCTGGGGACAGCCTATGGCTACACCTTC	CASSSLGTAYGYTF
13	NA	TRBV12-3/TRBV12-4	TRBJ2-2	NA	TGTGCCAGCAGATCTAGCAGCACCGGGGAGCTGTTTTTT	CASRSSSTGELFF
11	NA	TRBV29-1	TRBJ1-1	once	TGCAGCGTTGATGGGAGCGTTGAAGCTTTCTTT	CSVDGSVEAFF
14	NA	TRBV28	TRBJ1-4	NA	TGTGCCAGCAGTGAAGTACCGAGGAACGAAAAACTGTTTTTT	CASSEVPRNEKLFF
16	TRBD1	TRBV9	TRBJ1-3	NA	TGTGCCAGCAGCGCCAGGGACAGGGGAACTGGAAACACCATATATTTT	CASSARDRGTGNTIYF
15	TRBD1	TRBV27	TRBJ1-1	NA	TGTGCCAGCAGTGGGACCGGGGCAGGGGGCACTGAAGCTTTCTTT	CASSGTGAGGTEAFF
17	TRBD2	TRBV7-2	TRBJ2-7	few	TGTGCCAGCAGCTTAATTCGGCTAGCGGGGGGTTCCTACGAGCAGTACTTC	CASSLIRLAGGSYEQYF
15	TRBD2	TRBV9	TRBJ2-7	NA	TGTGCCAGCAGCCCTTTGGCGGGGGGTACCTACGAGCAGTACTTC	CASSPLAGGTYEQYF
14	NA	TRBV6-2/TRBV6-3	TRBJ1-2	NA	TGTGCCAGCAGTTCTACAGGGATGATCTATGGCTACACCTTC	CASSSTGMIYGYTF
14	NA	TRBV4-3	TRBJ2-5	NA	TGCGCCAGCAGCCCCCACAGGGTGGGGGAGACCCAGTACTTC	CASSPHRVGETQYF
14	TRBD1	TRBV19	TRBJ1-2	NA	TGTGCCAGTAGTATGGGGACAGGGGATAATGGCTACACCTTC	CASSMGTGDNGYTF
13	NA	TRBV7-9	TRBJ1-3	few	TGTGCCAGCAGCGTAGGACCTACGGGTACCATATATTTT	CASSVGPTGTIYF
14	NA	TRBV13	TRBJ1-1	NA	TGTGCCAGCAGCTTCGAGGAGGTAACCACTGAAGCTTTCTTT	CASSFEEVTTEAFF
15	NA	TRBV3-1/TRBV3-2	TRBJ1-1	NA	TGTGCCAGCAGCCAATTTCTAGGGGGGGACACTGAAGCTTTCTTT	CASSQFLGGDTEAFF
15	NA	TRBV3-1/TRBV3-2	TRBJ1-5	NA	TGTGCCAGCAGCCAAGGTACAGGGAACAATCAGCCCCAGCATTTT	CASSQGTGNNQPQHF
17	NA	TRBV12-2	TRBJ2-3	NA	TGTGCAAGTCGCTCCCCCTCCTGCGGGACTAGGACAGATACGCAGTATTTT	CASRSPSCGTRTDTQYF
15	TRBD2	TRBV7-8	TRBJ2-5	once	TGTGCCAGCAGCGCCCGGACTAGCGGGGGCGAGACCCAGTACTTC	CASSARTSGGETQYF
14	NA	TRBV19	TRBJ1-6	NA	TGTGCCAGTAGTAATGGACGGAGACTAGCACCCCTCCACTTT	CASSNGRRLAPLHF
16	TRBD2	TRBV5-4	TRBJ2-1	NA	TGTGCCAGCAGCTTGAGTGCTAGCGGGGGGTACAATGAGCAGTTCTTC	CASSLSASGGYNEQFF